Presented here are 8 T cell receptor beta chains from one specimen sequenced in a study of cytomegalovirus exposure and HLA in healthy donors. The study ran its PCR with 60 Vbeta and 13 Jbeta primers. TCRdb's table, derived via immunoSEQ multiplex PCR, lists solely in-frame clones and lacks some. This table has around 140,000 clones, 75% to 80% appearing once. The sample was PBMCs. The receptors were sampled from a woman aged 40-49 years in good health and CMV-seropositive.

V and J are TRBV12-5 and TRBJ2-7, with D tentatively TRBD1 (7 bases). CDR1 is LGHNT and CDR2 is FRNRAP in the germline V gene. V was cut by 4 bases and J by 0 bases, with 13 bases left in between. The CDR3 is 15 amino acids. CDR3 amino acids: CASGWGQTSSYEQYF. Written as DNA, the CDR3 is TGTGCTAGTGGTTGGGGACAGACTAGCTCCTACGAGCAGTACTTC.

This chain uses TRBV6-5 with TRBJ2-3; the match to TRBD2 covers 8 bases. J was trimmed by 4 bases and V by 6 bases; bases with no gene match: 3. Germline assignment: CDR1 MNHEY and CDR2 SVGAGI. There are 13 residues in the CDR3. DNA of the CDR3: TGTGCCAGCAGCGGGACTAGGGCAGATACGCAGTATTTT. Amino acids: CASSGTRADTQYF.

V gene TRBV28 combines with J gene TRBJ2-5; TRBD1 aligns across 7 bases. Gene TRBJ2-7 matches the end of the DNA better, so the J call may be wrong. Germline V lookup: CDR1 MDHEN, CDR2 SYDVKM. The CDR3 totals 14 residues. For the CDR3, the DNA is TGTGCCAGCAGTTTCCCGGACAGGCCCTACGAGCAGTACTTC. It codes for CASSFPDRPYEQYF.

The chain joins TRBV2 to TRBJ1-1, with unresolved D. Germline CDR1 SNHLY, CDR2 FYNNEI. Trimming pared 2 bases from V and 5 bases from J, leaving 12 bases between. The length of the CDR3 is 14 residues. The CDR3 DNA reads TGTGCCAGCAGTGAAAGAGGGAGGAAGACTGAAGCTTTCTTT. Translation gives CASSERGRKTEAFF.

As DNA, the CDR3 is TGTGCCAGCAGTGTGGGGACACTTGAAGCTTTCTTT. Amino acid sequence: CASSVGTLEAFF. The chain couples TRBV6-1 to TRBJ1-1; D might be TRBD1 (6 bases). Germline CDR1 and CDR2: MNHNS and SASEGT. Trimming cost V 4 bases and J 7 bases, with 10 bases left between them. This CDR3 contains 12 residues.

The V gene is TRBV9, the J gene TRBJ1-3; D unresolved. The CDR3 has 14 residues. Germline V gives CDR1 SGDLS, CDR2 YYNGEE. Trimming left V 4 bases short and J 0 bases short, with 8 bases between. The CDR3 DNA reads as TGTGCCAGCAGCTCCAGTGGCTCTGGAAACACCATATATTTT. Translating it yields CASSSSGSGNTIYF.

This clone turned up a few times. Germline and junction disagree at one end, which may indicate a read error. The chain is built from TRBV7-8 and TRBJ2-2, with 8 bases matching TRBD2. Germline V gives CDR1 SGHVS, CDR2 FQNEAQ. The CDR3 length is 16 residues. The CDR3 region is CASSPSGRAKTGELFF. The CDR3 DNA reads TGTGCCAGCAGCCCTAGCGGGCGGGCGAAAACCGGGGAGCTGTTTTTT.

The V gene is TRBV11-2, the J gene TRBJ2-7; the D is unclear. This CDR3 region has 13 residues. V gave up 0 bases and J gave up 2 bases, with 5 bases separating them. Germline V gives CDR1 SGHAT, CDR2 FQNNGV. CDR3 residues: CASSLDRTYEQYF. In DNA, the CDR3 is TGTGCCAGCAGCTTAGATAGAACCTACGAGCAGTACTTC.